The present T cell receptor beta chain was sequenced within a study of OX40 agonist ivuxolimab in advanced cancers. Across the whole study: The patients received ivuxolimab by intravenous route every 2 weeks at 0.01 to 10 mg/kg. Study-level findings and limits: In a subset of nonresponders, normalized T-cell clonal expansion was also low. There was clonal expansion of CD4+ and CD8+ blood T cells by week 6 at 0.1 to 3.0 mg/kg.

Comment on this clone: Its target is not known.

The germline V and J ends were trimmed by 10 bases and 4 bases, with 19 bases remaining between them. CDR1 is MDHEN, CDR2 SYDVKM, per germline. The CDR3 is 14 residues long. At baseline, cycle 4 day 1, and cycle 7 day 1, blood was sampled. The assay was immunoSEQ multiplex PCR, and TCRdb's table has in-frame clones only and misses some. Of tens of thousands of clones listed, 80% to 95% are singletons. This receptor was taken from an adult with an advanced solid tumor such as melanoma, head and neck, liver or kidney cancer. This chain joins TRBV28 and TRBJ1-2, with D uncertain. Sequences were derived from CD4+ or CD8+ T cells sorted from blood, sampled in a trial of the OX40 agonist ivuxolimab. The CDR3 coding sequence is TGTGCCATCCTAAACAGAGTCGGCCGCTATGGCTACACCTTC. It specifies CAILNRVGRYGYTF.